This T cell receptor beta chain comes out of a study of T cells after yellow fever vaccination (dated by TCRdb to about 2019). Background for the entire study: The SMART-Seq v4 Ultra Low Input RNA kit was used to prepare libraries from fractions with low cell numbers. To follow T-cell clones before and after primary and booster YFV17D yellow fever vaccination, bulk TCR alpha and beta repertoires were sequenced over time. Two healthy male donors, one aged 18 to 30 and one aged 30 to 40 years, were included in the cohort. Blood was drawn at multiple timepoints before and after primary and secondary immunization, with bulk PBMC replicates and cell subsets isolated.

The treatment or condition label on this specimen signifies: live attenuated yellow fever vaccine strain. A standard Ficoll-Paque protocol was used to isolate PBMCs from peripheral blood. Dynabeads CD4 and CD8 positive selection kits were used to isolate CD4 and CD8 T-cell fractions. RNA was extracted with TriZol from bulk PBMCs, CD4 and CD8 fractions, and dextramer-positive and dextramer-negative fractions. This clonotype showed up just a few times. Its antigen is not yet known. No much larger clone is present one base from it, and per-base qualities are unavailable. The study at large found these results: After the booster, most of the clones that had expanded following primary vaccination were detected again (roughly 97% of CD4 and 80% to 90% of CD8), which suggests that memory was broadly maintained. FACS-sorted repertoires could contain abundant contaminating clonotypes from the bulk population, so computational filtering was required. A small share of clonotypes occurred in both CD4 and CD8 compartments, likely arising from convergent recombination. Only two donors were included in the study, so the extent to which the findings can be generalized is limited. Compared with the primary T-cell response, the secondary T-cell response was weaker but faster, peaking on day 5 rather than day 15.

TCR cDNA was made using 5'RACE template switching, a step that added a universal primer site and unique molecular identifiers. Priming of cDNA synthesis was performed from both the TCR alpha and TCR beta constant segments. Library amplification used two PCR steps, and the second PCR step added sample barcodes and sequencing adapters. Libraries were sequenced on Illumina HiSeq 2500 (2x100 bp) or NovaSeq (2x150 bp). Concerning the study's data processing: MIGEC handled demultiplexing of reads and collapsing into UMI consensus sequences, while MiXCR performed V(D)J alignment. Vaccine-responding clonotypes were identified with edgeR using replicate PBMC samples, with FDR below 0.01 and a log2 fold change above 5 up to day 15 being required. Each bulk clonotype was labeled CD4 or CD8 based on which sequenced repertoire, CD4 or CD8, contained the clonotype at higher abundance. TCRdb applied fastp at Q25 and MiXCR to the public reads, then kept only in-frame beta chains. Identical CDR3 proteins give one entry, which carries the most common genes and DNA. The V and J calls and clone size are TCRdb's, not the authors'. The sample includes 300,000 or so distinct CDR3 sequences, with around 13% observed a single time. Roughly 0.5% of the sample is held by the ten biggest clonotypes.

This receptor was obtained from a man aged 25-40 years who received the YFV17D yellow fever vaccine. The sequenced sample was CD4+ T cells sorted from PBMCs, obtained 45 days after the yellow fever booster vaccination.

CDR3 protein: CASSPPTGTDTQYF. In nucleotides, the sequence is TGTGCCAGCTCACCACCGACAGGTACAGATACGCAGTATTTT. This chain joins TRBV18 to TRBJ2-3; 6 matching bases give a weak D call of TRBD1. The junction carries 7 bases between V and J, which are trimmed by 0 bases and 3 bases respectively. The CDR3 goes from the cysteine to the phenylalanine over 14 residues. The kept DNA is CDR3 alone, 42 bases in frame from the first base. The germline V gene specifies KGHSH as CDR1 and LQKENI as CDR2. Reference TRBV18 and TRBJ2-3 proteins supply the regions before and after the CDR3; the full variable domain is: NAGVMQNPRHLVRRRGQEARLRCSPMKGHSHVYWYRQLPEEGLKFMVYLQKENIIDESGMPKERFSAEFPKEGPSILRIQQVVRGDSAAYFCASSPPTGTDTQYFGPGTRLTVL.